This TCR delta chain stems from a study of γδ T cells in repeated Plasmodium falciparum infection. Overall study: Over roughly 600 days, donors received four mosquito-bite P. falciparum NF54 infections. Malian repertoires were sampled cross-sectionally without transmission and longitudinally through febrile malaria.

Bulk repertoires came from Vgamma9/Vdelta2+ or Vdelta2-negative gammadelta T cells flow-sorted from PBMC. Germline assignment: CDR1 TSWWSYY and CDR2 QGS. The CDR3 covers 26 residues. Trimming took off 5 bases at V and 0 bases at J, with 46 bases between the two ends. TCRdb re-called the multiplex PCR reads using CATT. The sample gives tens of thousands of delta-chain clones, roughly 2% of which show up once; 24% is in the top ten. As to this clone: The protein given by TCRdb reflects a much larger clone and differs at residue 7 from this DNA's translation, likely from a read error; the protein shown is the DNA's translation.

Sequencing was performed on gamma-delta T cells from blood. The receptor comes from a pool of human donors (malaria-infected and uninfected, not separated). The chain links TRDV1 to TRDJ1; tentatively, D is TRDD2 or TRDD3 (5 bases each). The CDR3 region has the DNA TGTGCTCTTGGGACCCCCGGGCCCCCTCCGTCGCCCTGGGAGTTCCTTAGTAGTCCGTACACCGATAAACTCATCTTT. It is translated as CALGTPGPPPSPWEFLSSPYTDKLIF.